The 16 T cell receptor beta chains presented below share a single source sample, sequenced in a study of cytomegalovirus exposure and HLA in healthy donors. PCR used 60 Vbeta primers and 13 Jbeta primers. Produced via immunoSEQ multiplex PCR; TCRdb's table is partial and in-frame only. The profile shows 160,000 or so clones, approximately 80% of them singletons. Sequences were obtained from PBMCs. These TCRs come from a woman in her 50s in good health and CMV-seropositive.

The V gene is TRBV2, the J gene TRBJ1-3; D remains unclear. Trimming pared 2 bases from V and 4 bases from J, leaving 15 bases between. CDR1 is SNHLY and CDR2 is FYNNEI in the germline V gene. The CDR3 is 16 residues long. CDR3 sequence (DNA): TGTGCCAGCAGTGAAACCCACCTAACGGGGGGAAACACCATATATTTT. Translating gives CASSETHLTGGNTIYF.

CDR3 sequence (DNA): TGCGCCAGCACACAGGGAGATAGAAACACTGAAGCTTTCTTT. Translated: CASTQGDRNTEAFF. The J gene is TRBJ1-1, the V gene TRBV4-1; D possibly corresponds to TRBD1 (6 bases). The CDR3 runs 14 residues. Germline CDR1 is MGHRA and CDR2 is YSYEKL. The V gene lost 7 bases and the J gene lost 2 bases, with 14 bases spanning the gap.

V usage is TRBV2 and J usage is TRBJ1-2, with D perhaps matching TRBD1 (5 bases). Trimming pared 0 bases from V and 4 bases from J, leaving 12 bases between. Germline V gene data show CDR1 as SNHLY and CDR2 as FYNNEI. This CDR3 has 15 residues. The CDR3 nucleotides are TGTGCCAGCAGTGAAGCGTCGGGGGGTAGCTATGGCTACACCTTC. Its protein is CASSEASGGSYGYTF.

J is TRBJ2-7 and V is TRBV5-6, with D perhaps matching TRBD2 (5 bases). V was shortened by 4 bases and J by 6 bases, with 14 bases between the two germline ends. The CDR3 runs to 13 residues. Germline V CDR1 and CDR2: SGHDT, YYEEEE. The CDR3 protein is CASSRGYPSEQYF. Here the CDR3 DNA reads TGTGCCAGCAGCCGAGGGTACCCCAGCGAGCAGTACTTC.

The V call is TRBV6-1, the J call TRBJ1-2, with 7 positions matching TRBD1. Looked up from germline, CDR1 is MNHNS and CDR2 is SASEGT. The CDR3 totals 13 residues. V shed 3 bases, J shed 6 bases, and the junction held 4 bases outside the gene matches. The CDR3 region is CASSDEGGHGYTF. The CDR3 bases are TGTGCCAGCAGTGATGAAGGGGGCCATGGCTACACCTTC.

This chain connects TRBV2 to TRBJ2-4; maybe TRBD2 (5 bases). CDR3 length: 17 amino acids. V lost 0 bases, J lost 8 bases, and 20 bases lay in between. The germline CDR1 and CDR2 sequences are SNHLY and FYNNEI. The CDR3 coding sequence is TGTGCCAGCAGTGAAGCCTCTGGGGAGAACCCGCGATACATTCAGTACTTC. Protein product: CASSEASGENPRYIQYF.

This chain joins TRBV4-2 and TRBJ2-7, with 7 nucleotides matching TRBD1. The CDR3 is 16 residues long. Germline-derived CDR1 and CDR2 are LGHNA and YNFKEQ. Trimming at V came to 2 bases and at J to 4 bases, leaving 11 bases not matched to a gene. The CDR3 reads CASSQFVGQPQYEQYF. In nucleotides, the CDR3 is TGTGCCAGCAGCCAATTTGTGGGACAGCCTCAATACGAGCAGTACTTC.

V is TRBV4-1 and J is TRBJ1-5; perhaps TRBD1 as D (6 bases). The CDR3 consists of 15 residues. Trimming cost V 2 bases and J 9 bases, with 17 bases left between them. Germline loops: CDR1 MGHRA, CDR2 YSYEKL. In DNA, the CDR3 is TGCGCCAGCAGCCAAACAAGCGGGGTAGGGGGGCCCCAGCATTTT. Amino acids: CASSQTSGVGGPQHF.

This sequence joins TRBV18 and TRBJ2-2, with unresolved D. The CDR3 is 13 residues long. The V gene lost 1 base and the J gene lost 6 bases, with 6 bases spanning the gap. Looked up from germline, CDR1 is KGHSH and CDR2 is LQKENI. Written as DNA, the CDR3 is TGTGCCAGCTCACCACTACCGGCCGGGGAGCTGTTTTTT. As protein: CASSPLPAGELFF.

This clone showed up just a few times. The rearrangement joins TRBV5-6 to TRBJ2-3; D possibly corresponds to TRBD1 (5 bases). This CDR3 region has 14 residues. Germline V gene lookup returns CDR1 SGHDT and CDR2 YYEEEE. V lost 0 bases and J lost 2, with 7 bases in between. DNA of the CDR3: TGTGCCAGCAGCTTGGGAGGACACACAGATACGCAGTATTTT. Protein sequence: CASSLGGHTDTQYF.

The rearrangement uses TRBV2 and TRBJ1-2; weak D call: TRBD1 (6 bases). CDR1 is SNHLY and CDR2 is FYNNEI in the germline V gene. The germline V and J ends were trimmed by 4 bases and 5 bases, with 14 bases remaining between them. The CDR3 is made up of 14 amino acids. This CDR3 reads CASSVRTVQYGYTF. The CDR3 DNA reads as TGTGCCAGCAGTGTCAGGACAGTTCAATATGGCTACACCTTC.

The chain employs TRBV6-1 and TRBJ2-7, with D possibly matching TRBD2 (6 bases). Germline lookup yields CDR1 MNHNS and CDR2 SASEGT. V was shortened by 0 bases and J by 3 bases, with 9 bases between the two germline ends. There are 14 residues in the CDR3. CDR3: CASSEAGGYYEQYF. As DNA, the CDR3 is TGTGCCAGCAGTGAAGCGGGGGGTTACTACGAGCAGTACTTC.

The gene calls are TRBV27 and TRBJ2-2; tentative D call: TRBD2 (5 bases). V lost 7 bases and J lost 1, with 16 bases in between. Germline V gene sequence: CDR1 MNHEY, CDR2 SMNVEV (reference sequence). The CDR3 has 16 residues. In nucleotides, the CDR3 is TGTGCCAGCAACAGAGGGCCAACCATGAACACCGGGGAGCTGTTTTTT. Amino acids: CASNRGPTMNTGELFF.

The chain has TRBV4-3 and TRBJ2-2, with TRBD2 as a possible D gene (7 bases). The CDR3 sequence is 17 residues long. The germline gives CDR1 LGHNA, CDR2 YSLEER. V lost 1 base to trimming and J lost 1 base, with 13 bases between them. Here the CDR3 reads CASSQVGGGLNTGELFF. The DNA for the CDR3 is TGCGCCAGCAGCCAAGTAGGGGGGGGGCTGAACACCGGGGAGCTGTTTTTT.

The chain couples TRBV6-5 to TRBJ1-2; D gene unclear. In germline, CDR1 is MNHEY, CDR2 SVGAGI. V lost 6 bases and J lost 2, with 10 bases in between. This CDR3 comprises 13 residues. The CDR3 DNA reads TGTGCCAGCAGCCCGACGGGGAACTATGGCTACACCTTC. It yields the protein CASSPTGNYGYTF.

The V call is TRBV6-1, the J call TRBJ2-1, with 7 bases matching TRBD1. V dropped 4 bases and J dropped 5; count of bases not matched to a gene: 8. CDR1 MNHNS and CDR2 SASEGT come from the germline V gene. This CDR3 comprises 15 residues. The CDR3 is CASSARTGVNNEQFF. DNA of the CDR3: TGTGCCAGCAGTGCTCGGACAGGCGTTAACAATGAGCAGTTCTTC.